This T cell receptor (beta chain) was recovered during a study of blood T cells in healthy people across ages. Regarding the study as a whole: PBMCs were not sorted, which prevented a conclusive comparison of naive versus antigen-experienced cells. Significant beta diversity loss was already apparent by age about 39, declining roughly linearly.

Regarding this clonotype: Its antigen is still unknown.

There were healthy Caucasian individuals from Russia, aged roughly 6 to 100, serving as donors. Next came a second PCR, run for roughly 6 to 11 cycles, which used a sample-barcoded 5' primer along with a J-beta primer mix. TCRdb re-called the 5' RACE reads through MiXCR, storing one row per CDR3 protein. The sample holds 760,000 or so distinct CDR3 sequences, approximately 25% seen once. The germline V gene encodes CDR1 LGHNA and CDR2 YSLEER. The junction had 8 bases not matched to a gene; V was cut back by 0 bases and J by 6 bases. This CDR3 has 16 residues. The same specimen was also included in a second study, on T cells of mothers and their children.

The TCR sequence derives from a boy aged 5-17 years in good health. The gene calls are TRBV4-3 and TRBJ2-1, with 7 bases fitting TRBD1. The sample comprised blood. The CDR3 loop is CASSQDREGAFNEQFF. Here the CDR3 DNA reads TGCGCCAGCAGCCAAGATAGAGAGGGGGCGTTCAATGAGCAGTTCTTC.